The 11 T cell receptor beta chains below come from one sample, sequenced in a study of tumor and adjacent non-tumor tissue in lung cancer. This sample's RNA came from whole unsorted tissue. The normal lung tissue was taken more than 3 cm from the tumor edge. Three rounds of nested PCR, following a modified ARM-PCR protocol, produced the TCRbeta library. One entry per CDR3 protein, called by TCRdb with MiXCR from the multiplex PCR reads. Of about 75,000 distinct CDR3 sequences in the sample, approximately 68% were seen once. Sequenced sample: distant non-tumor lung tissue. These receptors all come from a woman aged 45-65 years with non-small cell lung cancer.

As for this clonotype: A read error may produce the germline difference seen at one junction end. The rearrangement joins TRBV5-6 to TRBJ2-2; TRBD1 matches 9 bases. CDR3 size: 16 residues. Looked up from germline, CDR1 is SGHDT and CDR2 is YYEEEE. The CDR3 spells CAISYGTGTYTGELFF. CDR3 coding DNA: TGTGCCATCAGCTACGGGACAGGGACTTACACCGGGGAGCTGTTTTTT.

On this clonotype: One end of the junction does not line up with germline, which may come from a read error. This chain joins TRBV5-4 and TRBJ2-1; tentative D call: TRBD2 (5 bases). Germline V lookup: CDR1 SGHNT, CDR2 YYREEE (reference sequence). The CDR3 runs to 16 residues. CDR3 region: CASSFPQNEGTNVQFF. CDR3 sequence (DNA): TGTGCCAGCTCCTTCCCCCAGAACGAGGGCACCAATGTGCAGTTCTTC.

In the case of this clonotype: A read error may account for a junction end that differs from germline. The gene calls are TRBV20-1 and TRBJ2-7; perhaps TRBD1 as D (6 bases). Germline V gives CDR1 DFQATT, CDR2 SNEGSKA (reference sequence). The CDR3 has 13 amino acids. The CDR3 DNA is TGCAGTACTAGGGAGAGCAGGGGCCACGAGCAGTGCTTC. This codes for CSTRESRGHEQCF.

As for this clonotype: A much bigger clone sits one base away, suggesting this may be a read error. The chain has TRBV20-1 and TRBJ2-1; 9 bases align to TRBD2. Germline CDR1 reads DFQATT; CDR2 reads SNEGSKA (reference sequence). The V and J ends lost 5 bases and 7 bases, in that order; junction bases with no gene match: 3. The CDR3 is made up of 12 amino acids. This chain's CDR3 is CSARLAENEQFF. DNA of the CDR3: TGCAGTGCTCGACTAGCGGAGAATGAGCAGTTCTTC.

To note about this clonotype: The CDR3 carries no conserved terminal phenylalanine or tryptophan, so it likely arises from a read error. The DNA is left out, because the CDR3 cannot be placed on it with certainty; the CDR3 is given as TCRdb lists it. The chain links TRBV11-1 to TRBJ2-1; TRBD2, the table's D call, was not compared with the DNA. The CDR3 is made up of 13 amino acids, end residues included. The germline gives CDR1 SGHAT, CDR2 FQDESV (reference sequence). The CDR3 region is CASRLPPLDEKFL.

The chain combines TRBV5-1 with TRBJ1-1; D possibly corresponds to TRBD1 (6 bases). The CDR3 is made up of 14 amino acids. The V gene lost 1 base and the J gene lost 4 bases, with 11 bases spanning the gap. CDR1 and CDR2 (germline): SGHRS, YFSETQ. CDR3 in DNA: TGCGCCAGCAGCTTGACCAGGGGTGGCACTGAAGCTTTCTTT. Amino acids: CASSLTRGGTEAFF. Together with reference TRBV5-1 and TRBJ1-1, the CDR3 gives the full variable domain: KAGVTQTPRYLIKTRGQQVTLSCSPISGHRSVSWYQQTPGQGLQFLFEYFSETQRNKGNFPGRFSGRQFSNSRSEMNVSTLELGDSALYLCASSLTRGGTEAFFGQGTRLTVV.

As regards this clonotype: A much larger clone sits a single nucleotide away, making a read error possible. DNA of the CDR3: TGTGCCAGCAGTGAAGATCCCAACAATAGGACACCCCTCCACTTT. This gives the protein CASSEDPNNRTPLHF. The chain combines TRBV6-1 with TRBJ1-6; D call uncertain. Deletions cut 1 base from V and 11 bases from J, with 15 bases between. Germline lookup yields CDR1 MNHNS and CDR2 SASEGT. The CDR3 is 15 residues long.

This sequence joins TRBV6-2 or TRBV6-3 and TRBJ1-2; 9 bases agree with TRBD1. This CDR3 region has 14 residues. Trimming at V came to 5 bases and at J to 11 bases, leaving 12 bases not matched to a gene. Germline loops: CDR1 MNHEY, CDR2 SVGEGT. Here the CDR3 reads CASSRGQGQDCYTF. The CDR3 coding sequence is TGTGCCAGCAGTCGCGGACAGGGGCAGGATTGTTACACCTTC.

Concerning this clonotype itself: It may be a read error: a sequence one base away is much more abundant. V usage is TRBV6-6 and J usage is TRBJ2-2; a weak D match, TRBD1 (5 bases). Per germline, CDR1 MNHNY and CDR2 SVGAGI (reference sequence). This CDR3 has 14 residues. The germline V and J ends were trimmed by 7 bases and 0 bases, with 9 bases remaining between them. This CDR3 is CASNRTPNTGELFF. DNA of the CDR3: TGTGCCAGCAACCGGACACCGAACACCGGGGAGCTGTTTTTT.

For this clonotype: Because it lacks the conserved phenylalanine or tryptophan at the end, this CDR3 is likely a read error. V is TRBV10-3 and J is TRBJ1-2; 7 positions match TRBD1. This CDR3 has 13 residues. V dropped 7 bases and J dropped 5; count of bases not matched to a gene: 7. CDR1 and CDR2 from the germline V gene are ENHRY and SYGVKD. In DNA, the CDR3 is TGTGCCATCACCGAGGAACAGGGGTATGGCTACACCCTC. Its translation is CAITEEQGYGYTL.

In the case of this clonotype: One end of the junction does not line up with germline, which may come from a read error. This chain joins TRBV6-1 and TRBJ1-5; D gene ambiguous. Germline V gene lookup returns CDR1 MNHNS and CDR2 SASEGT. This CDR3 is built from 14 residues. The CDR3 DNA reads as TGTGCCAACAGTGCAAAGGGAGACAATCAGCCCCAGCATTTT. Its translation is CANSAKGDNQPQHF.